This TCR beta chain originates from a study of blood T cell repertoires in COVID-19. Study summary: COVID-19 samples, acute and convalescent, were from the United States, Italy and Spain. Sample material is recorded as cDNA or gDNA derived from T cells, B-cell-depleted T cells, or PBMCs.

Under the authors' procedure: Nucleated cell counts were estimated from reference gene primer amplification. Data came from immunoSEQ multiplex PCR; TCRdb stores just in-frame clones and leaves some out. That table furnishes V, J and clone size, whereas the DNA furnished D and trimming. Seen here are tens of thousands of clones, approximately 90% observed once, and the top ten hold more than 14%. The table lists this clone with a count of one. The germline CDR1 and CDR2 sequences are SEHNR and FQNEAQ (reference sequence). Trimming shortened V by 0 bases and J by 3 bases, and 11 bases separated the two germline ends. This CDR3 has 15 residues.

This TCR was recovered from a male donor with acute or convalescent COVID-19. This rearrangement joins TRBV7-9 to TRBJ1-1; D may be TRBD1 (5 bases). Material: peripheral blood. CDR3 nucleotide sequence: TGTGCCAGCAGCTTAGCGATGGGGGGTCACACTGAAGCTTTCTTT. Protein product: CASSLAMGGHTEAFF.